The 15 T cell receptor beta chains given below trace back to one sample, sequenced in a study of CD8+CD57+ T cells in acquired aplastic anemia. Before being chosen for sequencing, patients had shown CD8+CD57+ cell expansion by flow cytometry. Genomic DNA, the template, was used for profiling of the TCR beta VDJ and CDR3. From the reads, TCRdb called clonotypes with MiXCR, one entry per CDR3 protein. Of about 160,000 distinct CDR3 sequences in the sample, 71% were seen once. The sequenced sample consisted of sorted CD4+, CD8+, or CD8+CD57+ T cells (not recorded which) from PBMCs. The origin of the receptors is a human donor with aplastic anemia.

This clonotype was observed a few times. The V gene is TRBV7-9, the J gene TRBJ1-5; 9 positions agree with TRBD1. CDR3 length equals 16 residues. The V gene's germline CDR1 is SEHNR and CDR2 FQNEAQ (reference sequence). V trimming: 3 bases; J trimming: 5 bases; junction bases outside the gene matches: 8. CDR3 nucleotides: TGTGCCAGCAGCTTGGAACAGGGGGCGTCCTATCAGCCCCAGCATTTT. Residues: CASSLEQGASYQPQHF.

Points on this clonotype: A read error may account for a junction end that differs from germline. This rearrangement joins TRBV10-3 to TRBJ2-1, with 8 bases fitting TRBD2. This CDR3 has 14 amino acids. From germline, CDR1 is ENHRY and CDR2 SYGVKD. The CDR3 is CAIREAGEAQLLIF. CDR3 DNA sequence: TGTGCCATCAGAGAAGCGGGAGAGGCCCAACTCCTAATCTTC.

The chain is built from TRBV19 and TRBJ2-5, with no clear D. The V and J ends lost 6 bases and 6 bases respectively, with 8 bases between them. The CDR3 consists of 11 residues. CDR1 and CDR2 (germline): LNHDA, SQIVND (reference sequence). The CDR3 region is CASRTGQTQYF. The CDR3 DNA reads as TGTGCCAGTAGAACCGGGCAGACCCAGTACTTC.

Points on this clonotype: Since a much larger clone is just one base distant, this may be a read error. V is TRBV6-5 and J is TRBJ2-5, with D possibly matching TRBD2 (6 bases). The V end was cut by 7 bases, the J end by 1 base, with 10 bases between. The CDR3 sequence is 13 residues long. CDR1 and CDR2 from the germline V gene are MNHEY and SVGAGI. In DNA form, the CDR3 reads TGTGCCAGCACCACCGGGAGCCAAGAGACCCAGTACTTC. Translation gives CASTTGSQETQYF.

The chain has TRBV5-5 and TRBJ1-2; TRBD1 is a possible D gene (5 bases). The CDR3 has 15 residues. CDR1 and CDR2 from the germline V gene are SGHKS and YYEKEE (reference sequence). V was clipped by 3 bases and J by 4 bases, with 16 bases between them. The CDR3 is CASSSAPGNSYGYTF. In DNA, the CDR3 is TGTGCCAGCAGCTCGGCCCCAGGGAACTCCTATGGCTACACCTTC.

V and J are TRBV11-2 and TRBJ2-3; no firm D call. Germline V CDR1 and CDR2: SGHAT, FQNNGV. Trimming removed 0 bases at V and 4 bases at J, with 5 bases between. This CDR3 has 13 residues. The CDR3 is CASSLELADTQYF. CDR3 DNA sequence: TGTGCCAGCAGCTTAGAATTGGCAGATACGCAGTATTTT.

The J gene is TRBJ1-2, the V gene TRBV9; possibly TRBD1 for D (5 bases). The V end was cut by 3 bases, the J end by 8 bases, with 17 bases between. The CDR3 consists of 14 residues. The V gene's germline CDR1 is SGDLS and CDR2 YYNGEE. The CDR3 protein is CASSARGGAEGYTF. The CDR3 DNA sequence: TGTGCCAGCAGCGCTCGAGGCGGGGCGGAGGGCTACACCTTC.

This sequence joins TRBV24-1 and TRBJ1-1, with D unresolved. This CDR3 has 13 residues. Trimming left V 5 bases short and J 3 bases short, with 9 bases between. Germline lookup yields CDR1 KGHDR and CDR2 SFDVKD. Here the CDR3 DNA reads TGTGCCACCAGTGCGGGGTTGGACACTGAAGCTTTCTTT. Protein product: CATSAGLDTEAFF.

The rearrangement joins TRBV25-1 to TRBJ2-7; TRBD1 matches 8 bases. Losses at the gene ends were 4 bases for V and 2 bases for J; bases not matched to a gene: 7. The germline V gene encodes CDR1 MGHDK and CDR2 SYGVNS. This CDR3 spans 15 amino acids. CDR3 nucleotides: TGTGCCAGCAGTGGGGGATACAGGGGGACCTACGAGCAGTACTTC. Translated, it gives CASSGGYRGTYEQYF.

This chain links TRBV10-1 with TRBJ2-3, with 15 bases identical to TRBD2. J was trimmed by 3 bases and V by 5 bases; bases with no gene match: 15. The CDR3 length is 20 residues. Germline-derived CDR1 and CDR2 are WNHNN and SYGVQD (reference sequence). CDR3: CASSHSTGLAGGMETDTQYF. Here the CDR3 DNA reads TGCGCCAGCAGTCACTCGACCGGACTAGCGGGAGGGATGGAAACAGATACGCAGTATTTT.

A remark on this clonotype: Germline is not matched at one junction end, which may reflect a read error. The CDR3 reads CASRGGGSYNEQFF. In nucleotides, the CDR3 is TGTGCCAGTAGGGGCGGGGGGTCCTACAATGAGCAGTTCTTT. The V call is TRBV19, the J call TRBJ2-1; 8 bases fit TRBD2. The V gene's germline CDR1 is LNHDA and CDR2 SQIVND (reference sequence). The CDR3 is 14 residues long. The complete variable domain, with remaining parts taken from reference TRBV19 and TRBJ2-1, reads DGGITQSPKYLFRKEGQNVTLSCEQNLNHDAMYWYRQDPGQGLRLIYYSQIVNDFQKGDIAEGYSVSREKKESFPLTVTSAQKNPTAFYLCASRGGGSYNEQFFGPGTRLTVL.

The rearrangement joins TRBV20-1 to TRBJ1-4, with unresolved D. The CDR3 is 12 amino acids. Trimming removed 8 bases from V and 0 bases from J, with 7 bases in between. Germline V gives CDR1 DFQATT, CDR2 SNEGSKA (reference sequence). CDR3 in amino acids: CSTQPTNEKLFF. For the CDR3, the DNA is TGCAGTACACAACCAACTAATGAAAAACTGTTTTTT.

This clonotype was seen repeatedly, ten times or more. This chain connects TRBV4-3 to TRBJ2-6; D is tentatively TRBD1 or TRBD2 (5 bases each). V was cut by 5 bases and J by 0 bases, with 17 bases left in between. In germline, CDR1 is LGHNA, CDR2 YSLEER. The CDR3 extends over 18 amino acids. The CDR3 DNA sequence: TGCGCCAGCAGCGAGTTCCGGGACGGTAACTCTGGGGCCAACGTCCTGACTTTC. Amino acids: CASSEFRDGNSGANVLTF.

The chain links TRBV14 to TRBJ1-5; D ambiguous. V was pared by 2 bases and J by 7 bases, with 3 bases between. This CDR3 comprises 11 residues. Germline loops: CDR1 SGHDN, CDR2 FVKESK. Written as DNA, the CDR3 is TGTGCCAGCAGCCAAATACAGCCCCAGCATTTT. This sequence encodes CASSQIQPQHF. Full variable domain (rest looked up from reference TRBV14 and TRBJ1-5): EAGVTQFPSHSVIEKGQTVTLRCDPISGHDNLYWYRRVMGKEIKFLLHFVKESKQDESGMPNNRFLAERTGGTYSTLKVQPAELEDSGVYFCASSQIQPQHFGDGTRLSIL.

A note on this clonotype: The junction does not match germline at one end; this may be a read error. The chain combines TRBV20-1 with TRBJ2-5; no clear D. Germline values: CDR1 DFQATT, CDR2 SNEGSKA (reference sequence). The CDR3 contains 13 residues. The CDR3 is CSAYGRNHETQYF. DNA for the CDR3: TGCAGTGCCTACGGGCGTAACCACGAGACCCAGTACTTC.